This T cell receptor (beta chain) derives from a study of cytomegalovirus exposure and HLA in healthy donors. Overall study findings and caveats: A further, later analysis showed that HLA-associated TCR beta chains (compared with equally common others) were more clonally expanded.

Details on this clone: What it binds is unknown.

PCR employed 60 Vbeta and 13 Jbeta primers. TCRdb's table, derived via immunoSEQ multiplex PCR, lists solely in-frame clones and lacks some. Of about 90,000 clones listed, over 60% were seen once; the top ten hold roughly 21%. The sequenced material came from PBMCs. This receptor was identified in a woman in her forties or fifties in good health and CMV-seropositive.

The CDR3 coding sequence is TGTGCCAGCAGTAAACAGGGTTTAATGAACACTGAAGCTTTCTTT. This sequence encodes CASSKQGLMNTEAFF. V gene TRBV6-5 combines with J gene TRBJ1-1, with D possibly being TRBD1 (6 bases). Per germline, CDR1 MNHEY and CDR2 SVGAGI. V was clipped by 5 bases and J by 0 bases, with 13 bases between them. This CDR3 contains 15 residues.